Below, 7 T cell receptor beta chains from the same sample are listed, as sequenced in a study of regulatory T cells in long-lasting Graves disease. Libraries of TCR beta came from iRepertoire HTBI primers plus Arm-PCR of CDR3 regions. MiXCR, applied by TCRdb to the multiplex PCR reads, yields one record per CDR3 protein. Found here are some 330,000 distinct CDR3 sequences, 12% of them singletons; the top ten hold under 20%. Noted time point: newly diagnosed GD, antithyroid drugs for less than 3 months. From PBMCs, RNA was extracted and then used to make the TCR library. This sample also appeared in a second study, on T cells in Graves' hyperthyroidism and ophthalmopathy.

The specimen comprised peripheral blood mononuclear cells (PBMCs), sampled at new diagnosis, from a patient treated with antithyroid drugs. All receptors derive from a woman between 18 and 29 years old with Graves disease.

As concerns this clonotype: Being one base from a much bigger clone, this may be a read error. The rearrangement uses TRBV19 and TRBJ1-5; 7 bases are shared with TRBD1. This CDR3 spans 16 amino acids. Germline V gene sequence: CDR1 LNHDA, CDR2 SQIVND (reference sequence). The CDR3 here is CANSIGYDRDDQPQHF. CDR3 sequence (DNA): TGTGCCAATAGTATAGGCTACGACAGGGATGATCAGCCCCAGCATTTT.

The J gene is TRBJ1-4, the V gene TRBV27; weak D call: TRBD1 (5 bases). This CDR3 is built from 13 residues. CDR1 is MNHEY and CDR2 is SMNVEV in the germline V gene (reference sequence). Trimming took 3 bases from V and 12 from J, leaving 14 bases between them. The CDR3: CASSFGPRGELFF. Written as DNA, the CDR3 is TGTGCCAGCAGTTTCGGGCCTCGGGGGGAACTGTTTTTT. Complete variable domain (other parts from reference TRBV27 and TRBJ1-4): EAQVTQNPRYLITVTGKKLTVTCSQNMNHEYMSWYRQDPGLGLRQIYYSMNVEVTDKGDVPEGYKVSRKEKRNFPLILESPSPNQTSLYFCASSFGPRGELFFGSGTQLSVL.

This clonotype was seen ten or more times. J is TRBJ2-7 and V is TRBV7-6; D remains ambiguous. V was trimmed by 1 base and J by 5 bases, leaving 15 bases between them. The CDR3 consists of 15 residues. From germline, CDR1 is SGHVS and CDR2 FNYEAQ. DNA for the CDR3: TGTGCCAGCAGCTTAGTGGCAGTGGAATCAGACGAGCAGTACTTC. Amino acid sequence: CASSLVAVESDEQYF.

This CDR3 is CASSSLGQANEKLFF. The CDR3 DNA is TGTGCCAGCAGCTCACTAGGACAGGCTAATGAAAAACTGTTTTTT. The chain joins TRBV28 to TRBJ1-4; 7 positions agree with TRBD1. Germline CDR1 is MDHEN and CDR2 is SYDVKM. The trim removed 6 bases at V and 3 bases at J, leaving 7 bases unmatched. This CDR3 has 15 amino acids.

The table lists this clonotype with many counts. The J gene is TRBJ1-2, the V gene TRBV6-1; D is uncertain. The germline gives CDR1 MNHNS, CDR2 SASEGT. With 6 bases removed from V and 4 bases from J, the gap between germline ends came to 18 bases. The CDR3 is 15 amino acids. The DNA of the CDR3 is TGTGCCAGCAGCCCCTCACTTTATCTGCGCTATGGCTACACCTTC. Protein: CASSPSLYLRYGYTF.

CDR3 sequence (DNA): TGCAGCGTCCGAATTCCAGGGGGTGGCTACACCTTC. The encoded protein is CSVRIPGGGYTF. The chain combines TRBV29-1 with TRBJ1-2; the match to TRBD1 covers 7 bases. V was clipped by 6 bases and J by 7 bases; unmatched bases: 8. This CDR3 spans 12 amino acids. Germline values: CDR1 SQVTM, CDR2 ANQGSEA.

There are many counts of this clonotype. This chain links TRBV6-1 with TRBJ1-5; the D is unclear. The V end lost 5 bases, the J end lost 0 bases, and 8 bases lay between the germline ends. The CDR3 sequence is 14 residues long. Per the germline V gene, CDR1 is MNHNS and CDR2 is SASEGT. The CDR3 reads CASSPVSSNQPQHF. CDR3 sequence (DNA): TGTGCCAGCAGTCCCGTTTCTAGCAATCAGCCCCAGCATTTT.